A selection of T cell receptor beta chains follows, all from one sample in a study of T cells of healthy individuals. In TCRdb, the 5' RACE reads were re-called with MiXCR into one record per CDR3 protein. The sample comprises about 60,000 distinct CDR3 sequences, under 20% of which are singletons, and about 4.4% rests with the top ten. The receptors shown here come from a human donor in good health. The CDR3 runs from the conserved cysteine through the conserved F or W. The order of the fields is clone size, J gene, V gene, D gene, CDR3 length, CDR3 DNA, CDR3 protein. D genes are given only for firm matches. A row's size may be missing; if present it is once, few, many or a size class.

clone_size: .
j_call: TRBJ2-1
v_call: TRBV15
d_call: TRBD1
cdr3_length: 16
cdr3_nt: TGTGCCACCAGCAGAGATTCACAGGGGTTCCACAATGAGCAGTTCTTC
cdr3_aa: CATSRDSQGFHNEQFF

clone_size: .
j_call: TRBJ2-2
v_call: TRBV5-1
d_call: .
cdr3_length: 13
cdr3_nt: TGCGCCAGCAGCTTGGACAGGGCCGGGGAGCTGTTTTTT
cdr3_aa: CASSLDRAGELFF

clone_size: few
j_call: TRBJ2-7
v_call: TRBV20-1
d_call: TRBD2
cdr3_length: 19
cdr3_nt: TGCAGTGCTAGTCATCGACGATCTAGCGGGAGGACCTTCTCCTACGAGCAGTACTTC
cdr3_aa: CSASHRRSSGRTFSYEQYF

clone_size: many
j_call: TRBJ1-4
v_call: TRBV4-1
d_call: .
cdr3_length: 17
cdr3_nt: TGCGCCAGCAGCCAACGGTCGTTCCGGACAACTAATGAAAAACTGTTTTTT
cdr3_aa: CASSQRSFRTTNEKLFF

clone_size: many
j_call: TRBJ1-3
v_call: TRBV7-6
d_call: .
cdr3_length: 14
cdr3_nt: TGTGCCAGCAGGCTAGGGGGCTCTGGAAACACCATATATTTT
cdr3_aa: CASRLGGSGNTIYF

clone_size: many
j_call: TRBJ2-1
v_call: TRBV4-3
d_call: .
cdr3_length: 15
cdr3_nt: TGCGCCAGCAGTCCCGCGGATGTCTCCTACAATGAGCAGTTCTTC
cdr3_aa: CASSPADVSYNEQFF

clone_size: .
j_call: TRBJ2-1
v_call: TRBV5-6
d_call: TRBD2
cdr3_length: 14
cdr3_nt: TGTGCCAGCAGCTGGGGTAGCGGGAGGCCTGAGCAGTTCTTC
cdr3_aa: CASSWGSGRPEQFF

clone_size: many
j_call: TRBJ2-3
v_call: TRBV4-1
d_call: TRBD2
cdr3_length: 17
cdr3_nt: TGCGCCAGCAGCCAAGATCCTAGCGGGGGGGCCGGAGATACGCAGTATTTT
cdr3_aa: CASSQDPSGGAGDTQYF

clone_size: .
j_call: TRBJ2-2
v_call: TRBV6-1
d_call: TRBD2
cdr3_length: 14
cdr3_nt: TGTGCCAGTCTCGGGACTAGCGGTTCCGGGGAGCTGTTTTTT
cdr3_aa: CASLGTSGSGELFF

clone_size: few
j_call: TRBJ2-7
v_call: TRBV18
d_call: TRBD2
cdr3_length: 20
cdr3_nt: TGTGCCAGCTCACCACCGCTGGTTCCACTTCTAGCGGGGGGGCCGGACGAGCAGTACTTC
cdr3_aa: CASSPPLVPLLAGGPDEQYF

clone_size: many
j_call: TRBJ1-4
v_call: TRBV12-3/TRBV12-4
d_call: .
cdr3_length: 14
cdr3_nt: TGTGCCAGCAGTTGGGGTGTGGTTAATGAAAAACTGTTTTTT
cdr3_aa: CASSWGVVNEKLFF

clone_size: many
j_call: TRBJ2-3
v_call: TRBV29-1
d_call: .
cdr3_length: 11
cdr3_nt: TGCAGCGTTGGAGTAGGCGATACGCAGTATTTT
cdr3_aa: CSVGVGDTQYF

clone_size: many
j_call: TRBJ2-1
v_call: TRBV2
d_call: TRBD2
cdr3_length: 15
cdr3_nt: TGTGCCAGCAGTGAAGGGGATAGCGGGATATATGAGCAGTTCTTC
cdr3_aa: CASSEGDSGIYEQFF

clone_size: many
j_call: TRBJ1-1
v_call: TRBV4-1
d_call: TRBD1
cdr3_length: 14
cdr3_nt: TGCGCCTGCGGGACAGGAGACATGAACACTGAAGCTTTCTTT
cdr3_aa: CACGTGDMNTEAFF

clone_size: .
j_call: TRBJ1-6
v_call: TRBV6-5
d_call: .
cdr3_length: 17
cdr3_nt: TGTGCCAGCAGTTATCCGGGACAAAAATCGAGGACTTCACCCCTCCACTTT
cdr3_aa: CASSYPGQKSRTSPLHF

clone_size: .
j_call: TRBJ2-7
v_call: TRBV28
d_call: .
cdr3_length: 14
cdr3_nt: TGTGCCAGCGAAAACGCACAGGCGGCCCTCGAGCAGTACTTC
cdr3_aa: CASENAQAALEQYF

clone_size: .
j_call: TRBJ2-3
v_call: TRBV6-1
d_call: TRBD2
cdr3_length: 16
cdr3_nt: TGTGCCAGCAGTGTGGGGGGGTACGATAGTGGAGATACGCAGTATTTT
cdr3_aa: CASSVGGYDSGDTQYF

clone_size: many
j_call: TRBJ1-1
v_call: TRBV4-1
d_call: TRBD1
cdr3_length: 16
cdr3_nt: TGCGCCAGCAGCCCGGGACAGGCCCAAATGAACACTGAAGCTTTCTTT
cdr3_aa: CASSPGQAQMNTEAFF

clone_size: many
j_call: TRBJ2-7
v_call: TRBV7-2
d_call: TRBD1
cdr3_length: 15
cdr3_nt: TGTGCCAGCAGCTTCGGACAGGGGGACACCTACGAGCAGTACTTC
cdr3_aa: CASSFGQGDTYEQYF

clone_size: many
j_call: TRBJ1-6
v_call: TRBV18
d_call: .
cdr3_length: 16
cdr3_nt: TGTGCCAGCTCACCACCAGGCAGGATTCAAGGGTCACCCCTCCACTTT
cdr3_aa: CASSPPGRIQGSPLHF

clone_size: few
j_call: TRBJ1-6
v_call: TRBV2
d_call: .
cdr3_length: 15
cdr3_nt: TGTGCCAGCAGTGAAGATCAGGGTCAGTCCTCACCCCTCCACTTT
cdr3_aa: CASSEDQGQSSPLHF

clone_size: many
j_call: TRBJ2-7
v_call: TRBV11-2
d_call: TRBD2
cdr3_length: 15
cdr3_nt: TGTGCCAGCAGCATTCCTAGCGGGGGTGGCTACGAGCAGTACTTC
cdr3_aa: CASSIPSGGGYEQYF

clone_size: .
j_call: TRBJ2-1
v_call: TRBV3-1
d_call: TRBD2
cdr3_length: 15
cdr3_nt: TGTGCCAGCAGCACGCTAGCGGGGGCCTACAATGAGCAGTTCTTC
cdr3_aa: CASSTLAGAYNEQFF

clone_size: many
j_call: TRBJ2-7
v_call: TRBV20-1
d_call: TRBD1
cdr3_length: 14
cdr3_nt: TGCAGTGCTAGTAATGTAGGGGGCTTCTACGAGCAGTACTTC
cdr3_aa: CSASNVGGFYEQYF

clone_size: few
j_call: TRBJ2-7
v_call: TRBV4-2
d_call: .
cdr3_length: 15
cdr3_nt: TGCGCCAGCAGCCCTTCTTCGGGAGCTTCCTACGAGCAGTACTTC
cdr3_aa: CASSPSSGASYEQYF

clone_size: many
j_call: TRBJ2-7
v_call: TRBV5-6
d_call: .
cdr3_length: 14
cdr3_nt: TGTGCCAGCTTTAGAGGGACGGAAGCCTACGAGCAGTACTTC
cdr3_aa: CASFRGTEAYEQYF

clone_size: many
j_call: TRBJ1-4
v_call: TRBV15
d_call: TRBD1
cdr3_length: 14
cdr3_nt: TGTGCCACCAGACAGGGGGCCTTTAATGAAAAACTGTTTTTT
cdr3_aa: CATRQGAFNEKLFF

clone_size: many
j_call: TRBJ2-7
v_call: TRBV25-1
d_call: .
cdr3_length: 14
cdr3_nt: TGTGCCAGCAGTGTGTCACGAGGTTACTACGAGCAGTACTTC
cdr3_aa: CASSVSRGYYEQYF

clone_size: few
j_call: TRBJ2-5
v_call: TRBV4-1
d_call: .
cdr3_length: 14
cdr3_nt: TGCGCCAGCAGCCAAGCTGGGGGGCTGGGGACCCAGTACTTC
cdr3_aa: CASSQAGGLGTQYF

clone_size: .
j_call: TRBJ2-3
v_call: TRBV7-9
d_call: TRBD2
cdr3_length: 18
cdr3_nt: TGTGCCAGCAGCTTAGAGGCTAGCGGGGGGGCCGTATCAGATACGCAGTATTTT
cdr3_aa: CASSLEASGGAVSDTQYF

clone_size: .
j_call: TRBJ2-7
v_call: TRBV7-9
d_call: TRBD2
cdr3_length: 14
cdr3_nt: TGTGCCAGCAGCCCAAGACTAGCGGGAGTCGAGCAGTACTTC
cdr3_aa: CASSPRLAGVEQYF